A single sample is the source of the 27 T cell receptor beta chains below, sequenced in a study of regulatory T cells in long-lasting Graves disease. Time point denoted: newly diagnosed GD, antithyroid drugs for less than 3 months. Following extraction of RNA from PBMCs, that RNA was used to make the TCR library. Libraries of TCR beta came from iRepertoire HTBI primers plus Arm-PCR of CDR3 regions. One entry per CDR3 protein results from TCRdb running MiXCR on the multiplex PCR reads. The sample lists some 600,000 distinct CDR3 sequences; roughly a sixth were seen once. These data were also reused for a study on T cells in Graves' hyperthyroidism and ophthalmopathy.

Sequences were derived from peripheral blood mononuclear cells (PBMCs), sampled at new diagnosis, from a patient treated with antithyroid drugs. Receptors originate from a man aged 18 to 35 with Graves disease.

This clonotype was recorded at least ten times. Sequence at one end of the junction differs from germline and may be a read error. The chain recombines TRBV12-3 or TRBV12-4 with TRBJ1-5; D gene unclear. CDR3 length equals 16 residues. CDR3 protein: CASSLVEGSPNRPQHF. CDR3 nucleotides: TGTGCCAGCAGTTTAGTTGAGGGAAGCCCCAATCGGCCCCAGCATTTT.

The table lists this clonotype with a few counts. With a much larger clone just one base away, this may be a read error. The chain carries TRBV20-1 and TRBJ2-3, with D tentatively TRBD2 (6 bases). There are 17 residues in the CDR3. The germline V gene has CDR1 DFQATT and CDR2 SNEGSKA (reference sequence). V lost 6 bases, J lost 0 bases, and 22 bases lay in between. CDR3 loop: CSALGTGGITSTDTQYF. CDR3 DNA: TGCAGTGCATTGGGGACTGGCGGGATAACTAGCACAGATACGCAGTATTTT.

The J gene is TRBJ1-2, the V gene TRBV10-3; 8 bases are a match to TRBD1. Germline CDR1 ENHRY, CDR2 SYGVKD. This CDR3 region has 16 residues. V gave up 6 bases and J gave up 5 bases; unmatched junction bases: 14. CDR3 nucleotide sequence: TGTGCCATCAGCGAAGGGGGAGGACAGGGTTTTTATGGCTACACCTTC. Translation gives CAISEGGGQGFYGYTF.

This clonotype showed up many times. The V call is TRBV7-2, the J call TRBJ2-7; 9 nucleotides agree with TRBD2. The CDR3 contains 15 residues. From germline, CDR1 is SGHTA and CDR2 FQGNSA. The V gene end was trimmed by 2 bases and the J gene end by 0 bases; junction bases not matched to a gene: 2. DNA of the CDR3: TGTGCCAGCAGCTTACTTAGCGGGAGCTCCTACGAGCAGTACTTC. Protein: CASSLLSGSSYEQYF. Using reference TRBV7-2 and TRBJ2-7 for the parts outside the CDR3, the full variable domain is GAGVSQSPSNKVTEKGKDVELRCDPISGHTALYWYRQSLGQGLEFLIYFQGNSAPDKSGLPSDRFSAERTGGSVSTLTIQRTQQEDSAVYLCASSLLSGSSYEQYFGPGTRLTVT.

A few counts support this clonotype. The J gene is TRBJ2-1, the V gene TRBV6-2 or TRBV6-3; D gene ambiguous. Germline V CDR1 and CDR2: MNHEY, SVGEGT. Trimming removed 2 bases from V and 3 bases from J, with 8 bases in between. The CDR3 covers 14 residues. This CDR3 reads CASSYPFFYNEQFF. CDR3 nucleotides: TGTGCCAGCAGTTACCCCTTTTTCTACAATGAGCAGTTCTTC.

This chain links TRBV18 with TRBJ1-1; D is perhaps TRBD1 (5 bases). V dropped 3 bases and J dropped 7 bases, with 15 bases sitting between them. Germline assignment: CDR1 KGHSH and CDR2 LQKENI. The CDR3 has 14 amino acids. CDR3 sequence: CASSPGGDGVEAFF. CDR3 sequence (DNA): TGTGCCAGCTCACCGGGAGGGGATGGCGTTGAAGCTTTCTTT. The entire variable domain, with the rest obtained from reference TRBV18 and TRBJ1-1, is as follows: NAGVMQNPRHLVRRRGQEARLRCSPMKGHSHVYWYRQLPEEGLKFMVYLQKENIIDESGMPKERFSAEFPKEGPSILRIQQVVRGDSAAYFCASSPGGDGVEAFFGQGTRLTVV.

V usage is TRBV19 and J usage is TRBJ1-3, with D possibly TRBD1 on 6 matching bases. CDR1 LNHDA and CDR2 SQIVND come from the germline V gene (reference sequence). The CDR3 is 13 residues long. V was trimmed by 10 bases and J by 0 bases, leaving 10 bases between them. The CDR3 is CATARGSGNTIYF. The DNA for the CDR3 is TGTGCCACCGCCAGGGGCTCTGGAAACACCATATATTTT.

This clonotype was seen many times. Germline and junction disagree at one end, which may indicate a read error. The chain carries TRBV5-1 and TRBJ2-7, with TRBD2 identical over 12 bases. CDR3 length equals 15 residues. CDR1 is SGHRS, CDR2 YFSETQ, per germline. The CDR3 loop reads CASSASGTSGYEQYF. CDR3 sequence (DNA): TGTGCCAGCAGCGCCTCCGGGACTAGCGGGTACGAGCAGTACTTC. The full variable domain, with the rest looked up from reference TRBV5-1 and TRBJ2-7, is KAGVTQTPRYLIKTRGQQVTLSCSPISGHRSVSWYQQTPGQGLQFLFEYFSETQRNKGNFPGRFSGRQFSNSRSEMNVSTLELGDSALYLCASSASGTSGYEQYFGPGTRLTVT.

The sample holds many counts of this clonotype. In nucleotides, the CDR3 is TGTGCCAGCAGCTTAAATAGCGGGACCTACAATGAGCAGTTCTTC. Its protein is CASSLNSGTYNEQFF. The chain links TRBV7-3 to TRBJ2-1, with 8 nucleotides matching TRBD2. Germline CDR1 SGHTA, CDR2 FQGTGA. V dropped 1 base and J dropped 2; count of bases not matched to a gene: 1. This CDR3 is built from 15 residues.

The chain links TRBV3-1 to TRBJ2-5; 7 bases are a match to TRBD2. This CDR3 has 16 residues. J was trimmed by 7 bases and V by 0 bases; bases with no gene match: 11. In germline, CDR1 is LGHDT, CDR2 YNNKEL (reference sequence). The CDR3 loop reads CASSQDFGSGVGTQYF. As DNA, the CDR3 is TGTGCCAGCAGCCAAGATTTCGGGAGCGGGGTCGGGACCCAGTACTTC.

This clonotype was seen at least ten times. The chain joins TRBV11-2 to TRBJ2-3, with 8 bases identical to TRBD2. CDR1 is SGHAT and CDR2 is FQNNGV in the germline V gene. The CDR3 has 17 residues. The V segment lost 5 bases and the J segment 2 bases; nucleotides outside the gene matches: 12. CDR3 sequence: CASSTKMLAGNTDTQYF. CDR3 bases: TGTGCCAGCAGCACCAAGATGCTAGCGGGCAACACAGATACGCAGTATTTT.

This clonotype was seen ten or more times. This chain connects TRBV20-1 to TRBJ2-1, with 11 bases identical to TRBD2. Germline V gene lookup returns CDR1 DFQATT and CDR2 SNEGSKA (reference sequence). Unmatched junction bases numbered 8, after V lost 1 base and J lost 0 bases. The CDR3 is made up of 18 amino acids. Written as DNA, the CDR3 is TGCAGTGCTAGAGTCACTAGCGGGGGATTAAGCTCCTACAATGAGCAGTTCTTC. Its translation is CSARVTSGGLSSYNEQFF.

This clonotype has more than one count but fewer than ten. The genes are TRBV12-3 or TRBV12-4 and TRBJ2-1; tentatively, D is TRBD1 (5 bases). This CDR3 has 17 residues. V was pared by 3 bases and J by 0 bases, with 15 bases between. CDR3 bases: TGTGCCAGCAGTTTTTGGGGCTCTGACATCTCCTACAATGAGCAGTTCTTC. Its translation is CASSFWGSDISYNEQFF.

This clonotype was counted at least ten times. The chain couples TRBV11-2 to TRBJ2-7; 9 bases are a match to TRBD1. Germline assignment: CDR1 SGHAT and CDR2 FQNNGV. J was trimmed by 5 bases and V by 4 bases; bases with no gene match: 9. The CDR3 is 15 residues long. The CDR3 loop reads CASSSPGQGFHEQYF. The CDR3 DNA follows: TGTGCCAGCAGCTCACCGGGACAGGGTTTCCACGAGCAGTACTTC.

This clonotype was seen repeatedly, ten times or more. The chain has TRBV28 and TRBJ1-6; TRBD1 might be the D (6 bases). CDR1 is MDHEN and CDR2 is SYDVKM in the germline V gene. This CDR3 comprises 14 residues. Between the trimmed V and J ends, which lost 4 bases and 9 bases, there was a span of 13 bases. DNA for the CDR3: TGTGCCAGCAGTTCGACAGGTCGGGGTTCACCCCTCCACTTT. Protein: CASSSTGRGSPLHF.

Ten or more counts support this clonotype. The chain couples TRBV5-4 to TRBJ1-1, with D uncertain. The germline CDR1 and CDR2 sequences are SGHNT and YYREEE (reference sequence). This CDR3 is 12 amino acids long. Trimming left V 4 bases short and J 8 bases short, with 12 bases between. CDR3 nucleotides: TGTGCCAGCAGCCGGGCGATGGAGGAAGCTTTCTTT. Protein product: CASSRAMEEAFF. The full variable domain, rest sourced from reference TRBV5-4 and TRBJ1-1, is ETGVTQSPTHLIKTRGQQVTLRCSSQSGHNTVSWYQQALGQGPQFIFQYYREEENGRGNFPPRFSGLQFPNYSSELNVNALELDDSALYLCASSRAMEEAFFGQGTRLTVV.

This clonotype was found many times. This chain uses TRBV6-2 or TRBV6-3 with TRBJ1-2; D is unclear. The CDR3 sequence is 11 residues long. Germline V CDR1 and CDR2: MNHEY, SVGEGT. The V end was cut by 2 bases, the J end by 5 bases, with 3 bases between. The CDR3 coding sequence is TGTGCCAGCAGTTACCAATATGGCTACACCTTC. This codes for CASSYQYGYTF.

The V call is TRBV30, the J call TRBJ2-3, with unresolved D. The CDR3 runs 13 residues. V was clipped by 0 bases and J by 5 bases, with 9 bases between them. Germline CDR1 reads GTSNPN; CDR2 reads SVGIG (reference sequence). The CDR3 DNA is TGTGCCTGGAGTGTCCGACACCGAGATACGCAGTATTTT. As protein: CAWSVRHRDTQYF.

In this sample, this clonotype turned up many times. The DNA for the CDR3 is TGTGCCAGCAGATTCTCGGGCCCTTCCGGGGAGCTGTTTTTT. This translates into CASRFSGPSGELFF. The V call is TRBV2, the J call TRBJ2-2; the D is unclear. The V gene lost 6 bases and the J gene lost 6 bases, with 14 bases spanning the gap. Germline V gene data show CDR1 as SNHLY and CDR2 as FYNNEI. The CDR3 spans 14 residues.

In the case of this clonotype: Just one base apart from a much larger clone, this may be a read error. CDR3: CASSPFDNTGAFF. DNA for the CDR3: TGTGCCAGCAGCCCCTTCGATAACACTGGAGCTTTCTTT. V gene TRBV3-1 combines with J gene TRBJ1-1; no clear D. CDR1 and CDR2 (germline): LGHDT, YNNKEL (reference sequence). The CDR3 has 13 amino acids.

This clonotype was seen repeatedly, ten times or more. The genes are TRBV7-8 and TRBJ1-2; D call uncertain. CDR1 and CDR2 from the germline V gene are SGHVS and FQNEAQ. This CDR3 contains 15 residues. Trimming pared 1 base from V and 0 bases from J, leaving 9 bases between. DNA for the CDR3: TGTGCCAGCAGCTTAGTATCCAGCGCTAACTATGGCTACACCTTC. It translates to CASSLVSSANYGYTF.

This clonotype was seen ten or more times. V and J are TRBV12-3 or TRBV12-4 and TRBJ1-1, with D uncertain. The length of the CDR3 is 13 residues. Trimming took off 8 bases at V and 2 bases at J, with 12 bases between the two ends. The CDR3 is CASLRQLNTEAFF. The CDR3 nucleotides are TGTGCCAGCTTGCGGCAGCTCAACACTGAAGCTTTCTTT.

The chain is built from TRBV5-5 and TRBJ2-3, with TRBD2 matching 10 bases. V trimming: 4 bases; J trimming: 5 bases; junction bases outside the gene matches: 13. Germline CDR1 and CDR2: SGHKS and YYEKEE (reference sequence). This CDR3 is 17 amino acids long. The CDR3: CASSGAPLAGVGDTQYF. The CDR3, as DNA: TGTGCCAGCAGCGGGGCCCCCCTAGCGGGAGTTGGAGATACGCAGTATTTT.

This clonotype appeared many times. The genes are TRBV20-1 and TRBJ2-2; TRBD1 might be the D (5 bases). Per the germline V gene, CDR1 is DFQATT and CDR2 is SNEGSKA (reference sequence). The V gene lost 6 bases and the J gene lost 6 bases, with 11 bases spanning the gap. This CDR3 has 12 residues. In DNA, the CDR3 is TGCAGTGCCGGAAGGGGCCCCGGGGAGCTGTTTTTT. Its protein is CSAGRGPGELFF.

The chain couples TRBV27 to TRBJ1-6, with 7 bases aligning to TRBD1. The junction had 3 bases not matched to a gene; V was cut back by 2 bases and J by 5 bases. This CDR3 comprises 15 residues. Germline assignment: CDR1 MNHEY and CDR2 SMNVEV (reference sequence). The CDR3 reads CASSLLQGDNSPLHF. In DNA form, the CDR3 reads TGTGCCAGCAGTTTACTGCAGGGGGATAATTCACCCCTCCACTTT.

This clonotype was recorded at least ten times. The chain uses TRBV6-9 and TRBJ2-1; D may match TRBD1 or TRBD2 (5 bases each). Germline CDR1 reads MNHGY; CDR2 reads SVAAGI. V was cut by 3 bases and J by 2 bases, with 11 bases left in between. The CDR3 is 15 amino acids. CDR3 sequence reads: CASSYEGTTYNEQFF. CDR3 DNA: TGTGCCAGCAGTTACGAGGGGACCACCTACAATGAGCAGTTCTTC.

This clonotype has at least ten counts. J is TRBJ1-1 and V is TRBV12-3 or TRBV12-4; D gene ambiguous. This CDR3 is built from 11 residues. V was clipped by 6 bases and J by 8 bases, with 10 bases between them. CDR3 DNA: TGTGCCAGCAGCACAGAAACAGAAGCTTTCTTT. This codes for CASSTETEAFF.